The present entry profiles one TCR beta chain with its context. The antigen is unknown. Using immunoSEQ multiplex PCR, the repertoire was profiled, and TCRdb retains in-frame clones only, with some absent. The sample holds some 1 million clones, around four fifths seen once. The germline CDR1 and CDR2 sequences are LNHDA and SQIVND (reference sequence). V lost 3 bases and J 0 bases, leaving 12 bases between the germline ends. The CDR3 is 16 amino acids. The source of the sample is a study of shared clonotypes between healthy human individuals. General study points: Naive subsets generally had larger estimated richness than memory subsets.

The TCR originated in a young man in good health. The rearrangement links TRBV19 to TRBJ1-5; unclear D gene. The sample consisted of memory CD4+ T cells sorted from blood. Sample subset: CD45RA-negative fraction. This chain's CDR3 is CASSIGAQYSNQPQHF. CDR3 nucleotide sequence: TGTGCCAGTAGTATCGGAGCACAATATAGCAATCAGCCCCAGCATTTT.